This TCR beta chain is drawn from a study of blood T cell repertoires in COVID-19. Study-level background: T cells, B-cell-depleted T cells, or PBMCs provided the cDNA or gDNA that served as material.

Original handling: Amplifying reference gene primers gave estimates of nucleated cell counts. Here immunoSEQ multiplex PCR was the method, and the copy in TCRdb shows in-frame clones only, minus some. The V and J calls and clone size come from that table; D and trimming were worked out from the DNA. The repertoire holds 200,000 to 250,000 clones, 80% to 85% seen once, with 2% to 2.5% in the top ten. V trimming: 3 bases; J trimming: 4 bases; junction bases outside the gene matches: 1. Germline V gives CDR1 ENHRY, CDR2 SYGVKD. The CDR3 covers 14 residues. The TCR comes from a woman in her sixties or seventies with acute or convalescent COVID-19. The chain employs TRBV10-3 and TRBJ2-3; 10 positions agree with TRBD2. The sample taken for sequencing was peripheral blood. The chain's CDR3 is CAISDSGGADTQYF. The DNA of the CDR3 is TGTGCCATCAGTGACAGCGGGGGGGCAGATACGCAGTATTTT.